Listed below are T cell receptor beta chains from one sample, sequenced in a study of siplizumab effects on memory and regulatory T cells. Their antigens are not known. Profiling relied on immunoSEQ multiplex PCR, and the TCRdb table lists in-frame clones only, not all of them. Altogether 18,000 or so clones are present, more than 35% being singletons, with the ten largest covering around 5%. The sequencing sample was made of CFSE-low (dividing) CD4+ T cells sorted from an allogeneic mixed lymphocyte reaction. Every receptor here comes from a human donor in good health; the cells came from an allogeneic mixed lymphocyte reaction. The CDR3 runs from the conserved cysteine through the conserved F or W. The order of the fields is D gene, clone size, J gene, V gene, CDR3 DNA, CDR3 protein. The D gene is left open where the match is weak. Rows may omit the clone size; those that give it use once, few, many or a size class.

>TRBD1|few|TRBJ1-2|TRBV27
TGTGCCAGCAGGTACAGGGGCGGCTATGGCTACACCTTC
CASRYRGGYGYTF
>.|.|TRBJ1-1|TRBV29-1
TGCAGCGTTGGCCGTAACAGGGCCATGAACACTGAAGCTTTCTTT
CSVGRNRAMNTEAFF
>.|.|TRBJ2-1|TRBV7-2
TGTGCCAGCAGCTTAGCCCCAGGGTCCAATGAGCAGTTCTTC
CASSLAPGSNEQFF
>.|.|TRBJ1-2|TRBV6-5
TGTGCCAGCAGCACGCGACAGCCATCCTATGGCTACACCTTC
CASSTRQPSYGYTF
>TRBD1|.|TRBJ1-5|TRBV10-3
TGTGCCATCAGTGAAACCGGGACAGGGGGCGATCAGCCCCAGCATTTT
CAISETGTGGDQPQHF
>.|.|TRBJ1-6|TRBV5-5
TGTGCCAGCAGCCTTGCCGTTAGCTCCTATAATTCACCCCTCCACTTT
CASSLAVSSYNSPLHF
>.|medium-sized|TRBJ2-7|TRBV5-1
TGCGCCAGCAGCTTGGGGGGGACCAGCTCCTACGAGCAGTACTTC
CASSLGGTSSYEQYF
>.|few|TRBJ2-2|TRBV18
TGTGCCAGCTCACGCCAGAACACCGGGGAGCTGTTTTTT
CASSRQNTGELFF
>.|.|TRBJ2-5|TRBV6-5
TGTGCCAGCAGCCAGGTCGGGGAGACCCAGTACTTC
CASSQVGETQYF
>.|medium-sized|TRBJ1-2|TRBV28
TGTGCCAGCAGTTGGCAGGGTTATGGCTACACCTTC
CASSWQGYGYTF
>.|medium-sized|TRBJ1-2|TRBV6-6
TGTGCCAGCAGCCTCGACAGTCACTATGGCTACACCTTC
CASSLDSHYGYTF
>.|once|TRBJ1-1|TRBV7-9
TGTGCCAGCAGCTTCCCTACGAACACTGAAGCTTTCTTT
CASSFPTNTEAFF
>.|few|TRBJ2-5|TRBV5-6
TGTGCCAGCAGCTTGGGTGGGGGGACCCAGTACTTC
CASSLGGGTQYF
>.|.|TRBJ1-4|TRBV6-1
TGTGCCAGCAGTGAGGCCCGGACAGCCCTGGGGGCTAATGAAAAACTGTTTTTT
CASSEARTALGANEKLFF
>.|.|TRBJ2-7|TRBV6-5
TGTGCCACCTGGGGCTACGAGCAGTACTTC
CATWGYEQYF
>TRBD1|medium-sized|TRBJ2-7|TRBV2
TGTGCCGGTAGACAGGGGTACGAGCAGTACTTC
CAGRQGYEQYF
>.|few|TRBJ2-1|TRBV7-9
TGTGCCAGCAGCAGGACCGGGGATGAGCAGTTCTTC
CASSRTGDEQFF
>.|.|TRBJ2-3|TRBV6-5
TGTGCCAGCAGTTACTTGGCTAGCCCAGATACGCAGTATTTT
CASSYLASPDTQYF
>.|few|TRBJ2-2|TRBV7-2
TGTGCCAGCAGCTTTCGGGCGACAGCGACCCTAAACACCGGGGAGCTGTTTTTT
CASSFRATATLNTGELFF
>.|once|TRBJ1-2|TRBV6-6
TGTGCCAGCAGTTACTCATTAACAGGCTATGGCTACACCTTC
CASSYSLTGYGYTF
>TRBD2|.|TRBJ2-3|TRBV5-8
TGTGCCAGCAGCTTACTAGCGGGGGCACCAGATACGCAGTATTTT
CASSLLAGAPDTQYF
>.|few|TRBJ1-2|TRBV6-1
TGTGCCAGCAGCCAAAGGGGGGGATATGGCTACACCTTC
CASSQRGGYGYTF
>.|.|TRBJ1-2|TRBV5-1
TGCGCCAGCAGCTTGCGGCCAGGGGATGGCTACACCTTC
CASSLRPGDGYTF
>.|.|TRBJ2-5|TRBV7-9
TGTGCCAGCAGCGGGTGGGACCAAGAGACCCAGTACTTC
CASSGWDQETQYF
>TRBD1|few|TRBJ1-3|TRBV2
TGTGCCAGCAGTGAGGACAGGGGGGACACCATATATTTT
CASSEDRGDTIYF
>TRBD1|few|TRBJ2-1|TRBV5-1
TGCGCCAGCAGCACTCAGGGGGCCGGGCAAAATGAGCAGTTCTTC
CASSTQGAGQNEQFF
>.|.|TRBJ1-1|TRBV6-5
TGTGCCAGCATAATAATGGGGGGAGGGGGTGAAGCTTTCTTT
CASIIMGGGGEAFF
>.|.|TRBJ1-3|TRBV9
TGTGCCAGCAGCCTCGCCGGGAGTCAAAGCTCTGGAAACACCATATATTTT
CASSLAGSQSSGNTIYF
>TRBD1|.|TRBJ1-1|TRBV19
TGTGCCAGTAGTATGCCGGCCAGGGGGGACACTGAAGCTTTCTTT
CASSMPARGDTEAFF
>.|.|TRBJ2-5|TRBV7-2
TGTGCCAGCAGCTACAGGGTCCAAGAGACCCAGTACTTC
CASSYRVQETQYF
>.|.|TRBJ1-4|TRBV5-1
TGCGCCAGCAGCTTGGTGGTGATGGGGGCCTCGGAAAAACTGTTTTTT
CASSLVVMGASEKLFF